The 10 T cell receptor beta chains below all came from one sample that was sequenced in a study of PD-1 and CTLA-4 blockade in melanoma. Profiled with immunoSEQ multiplex PCR; TCRdb holds only in-frame clones, not every one. The sample carries tens of thousands of clones, approximately 89% recorded once. Sequences were derived from CD8+ T cells from peripheral blood, sampled before anti-PD-1 treatment. The receptors come from a human donor with melanoma.

The chain has TRBV5-4 and TRBJ2-5; D possibly matches TRBD1 or TRBD2 (5 bases each). CDR3 length equals 18 residues. The V and J ends lost 2 bases and 1 base respectively, with 21 bases between them. The V gene's germline CDR1 is SGHNT and CDR2 YYREEE (reference sequence). The DNA for the CDR3 is TGTGCCAGCAGCTTAGACGGGGCCAGGGACGTAGGCCAAGAGACCCAGTACTTC. It codes for CASSLDGARDVGQETQYF.

The chain carries TRBV4-1 and TRBJ2-2; D gene uncertain. Trimming left V 4 bases short and J 3 bases short, with 9 bases between. Germline assignment: CDR1 MGHRA and CDR2 YSYEKL. The CDR3 has 14 residues. CDR3 DNA sequence: TGCGCCAGCAGCCCCCTGGCCGACACCGGGGAGCTGTTTTTT. It encodes CASSPLADTGELFF.

V usage is TRBV15 and J usage is TRBJ1-2, with D perhaps matching TRBD1 (5 bases). The ends were cut back, 3 bases at V and 8 bases at J, with 22 bases in the middle. Germline V gives CDR1 LNHNV, CDR2 YYDKDF (reference sequence). The CDR3 runs 16 residues. This CDR3 is CATSRRGRGGIEGYTF. CDR3 sequence (DNA): TGTGCCACCAGCAGGCGCGGACGGGGCGGGATTGAGGGCTACACCTTC.

The J gene is TRBJ1-1, the V gene TRBV2; D not resolved. This CDR3 is 16 amino acids long. In germline, CDR1 is SNHLY, CDR2 FYNNEI. V was trimmed by 7 bases and J by 0 bases, leaving 18 bases between them. The CDR3 sequence: CASTTNQAHVNTEAFF. The CDR3 region has the DNA TGTGCCAGCACCACAAACCAGGCGCACGTGAACACTGAAGCTTTCTTT.

This chain joins TRBV6-5 and TRBJ1-1, with 7 bases identical to TRBD1. Per the germline V gene, CDR1 is MNHEY and CDR2 is SVGAGI. V shed 4 bases, J shed 4 bases, and the junction held 9 bases outside the gene matches. The CDR3 runs 15 residues. DNA of the CDR3: TGTGCCAGCAGTTCCCTGACAGGGTGGGGCACTGAAGCTTTCTTT. Its protein product is CASSSLTGWGTEAFF.

The gene calls are TRBV9 and TRBJ1-1; D call uncertain. Trimming removed 4 bases at V and 8 bases at J, with 18 bases between. This CDR3 contains 14 residues. The germline gives CDR1 SGDLS, CDR2 YYNGEE. CDR3 in DNA: TGTGCCAGCAGCCCGCGAGAAGTCCCATTAGAAGCTTTCTTT. Protein sequence: CASSPREVPLEAFF.

This clone appeared once. The chain is built from TRBV15 and TRBJ2-1, with TRBD1 matching over 7 bases. This CDR3 comprises 13 residues. Germline V gene data show CDR1 as LNHNV and CDR2 as YYDKDF (reference sequence). With 6 bases clipped from V and 4 bases from J, the junction kept 3 bases outside the gene matches. The CDR3 nucleotides are TGTGCCACCAGGAACAGGGGTTACAATGAGCAGTTCTTC. Translated, it gives CATRNRGYNEQFF.

This chain joins TRBV27 and TRBJ2-3; possibly TRBD1 for D (5 bases). With 5 bases removed from V and 6 bases from J, the gap between germline ends came to 12 bases. The CDR3 consists of 13 residues. From germline, CDR1 is MNHEY and CDR2 SMNVEV (reference sequence). CDR3 nucleotide sequence: TGTGCCAGCAGTGAGGCAGGGATTGATACGCAGTATTTT. Translated: CASSEAGIDTQYF.

This chain uses TRBV2 with TRBJ1-3; D not resolved. The CDR3 is 15 amino acids. The germline V and J ends were trimmed by 3 bases and 0 bases, with 9 bases remaining between them. Germline CDR1 and CDR2: SNHLY and FYNNEI. The CDR3 is CASSDDGHSGNTIYF. The DNA for the CDR3 is TGTGCCAGCAGTGATGACGGCCACTCTGGAAACACCATATATTTT.

V and J are TRBV10-1 and TRBJ1-4; 7 bases are a match to TRBD1. Germline CDR1 is WNHNN and CDR2 is SYGVQD (reference sequence). V was clipped by 4 bases and J by 8 bases; unmatched bases: 22. This CDR3 is 19 amino acids long. CDR3 sequence: CASSGRIIRTGPWGEKLFF. CDR3 bases: TGCGCCAGCAGTGGCAGAATTATAAGGACAGGTCCGTGGGGGGAAAAACTGTTTTTT.